This is a list of T cell receptor beta chains from one sample in a study of cytomegalovirus exposure and HLA in healthy donors. Method: immunoSEQ multiplex PCR; TCRdb's copy keeps in-frame clones and lacks some. The repertoire includes about 180,000 clones, 70% to 80% of them detected once, and about 1.3% sits in the top ten. Sequencing used PBMCs. Every receptor here comes from a man aged 25-45 years in good health and CMV-seronegative. The CDR3 runs from the conserved cysteine through the conserved F or W. D genes are given only for firm matches. Size tells how often a clone was seen (once, few, many) or the class of an expanded clone, and some rows leave it out.

cdr3_nt cdr3_aa d_call v_call clone_size j_call cdr3_length
TGTGCCAGCAGCAGGGGACTAGCGGAATACAATGAGCAGTTCTTC CASSRGLAEYNEQFF TRBD2 TRBV5-5 - TRBJ2-1 15
TGCGCCAGCAGCCGTCAAGAGACCCAGTACTTC CASSRQETQYF - TRBV5-1 - TRBJ2-5 11
TGTGCCAGCAGCACCCAGGTGTTTAACCCACCCCTCCACTTT CASSTQVFNPPLHF - TRBV7-8 - TRBJ1-6 14
TGTGCCAGCAGGACCGCGGCGGGGGGAAGCAATGAGCAGTTCTTC CASRTAAGGSNEQFF TRBD2 TRBV28 - TRBJ2-1 15
TGCGCCAGCAGCTTCGAGCGTCAGCCAGATACGCAGTATTTT CASSFERQPDTQYF - TRBV5-1 - TRBJ2-3 14
TGTGCCAGTACCATACAGGGGGATCAGCCCCAGCATTTT CASTIQGDQPQHF TRBD1 TRBV19 - TRBJ1-5 13
TGTGCCAGCAGTGTCTCAACCACAGCGGGAGTGCAGTACTTC CASSVSTTAGVQYF TRBD2 TRBV6-4 - TRBJ2-7 14
TGTGCCAGTAGGGACCTCCCGGGACAGGCCTCCTACAATGAGCAGTTCTTC CASRDLPGQASYNEQFF TRBD1 TRBV19 - TRBJ2-1 17
TGCGCCAGCAGCGCTGCGACAGGGGTAGGCTACGAGCAGTACTTC CASSAATGVGYEQYF TRBD1 TRBV5-1 - TRBJ2-7 15
TGCGCCAGCAGCCAAGAACTTTGGGAGGAGACCCAGTACTTC CASSQELWEETQYF - TRBV4-3 - TRBJ2-5 14
TGTGCCAGCAGCTTAGTTCAGGAAGATGGCTACACCTTC CASSLVQEDGYTF - TRBV11-1 - TRBJ1-2 13
TGCGCCAGCAGCCAAGAGCCCCTTGGGGGGGCGAAAGAAAAACTGTTTTTT CASSQEPLGGAKEKLFF - TRBV4-1 - TRBJ1-4 17
TGTGCCAGCAGCCCCAACGGGGGGTACTATGGCTACACCTTC CASSPNGGYYGYTF - TRBV9 once TRBJ1-2 14
TGTGCCACCAGCAGAGATTTATTCGGGACTAGCGGGAGTGACAATGAGCAGTTCTTC CATSRDLFGTSGSDNEQFF TRBD2 TRBV15 few TRBJ2-1 19
TGTGCCAGCAGCTTTGAACTAGCGGGGGACTATCCCTACGAGCAGTACTTC CASSFELAGDYPYEQYF TRBD2 TRBV5-5 - TRBJ2-7 17
TGCGCCAGCAGCTCTACGGGACTAGCGGGAGGCGGAGGGCAGTTCTTC CASSSTGLAGGGGQFF TRBD2 TRBV5-1 - TRBJ2-1 16
TGTGCCAGCAAAGGGAGTCGGACTGAAGCTTTCTTT CASKGSRTEAFF - TRBV28 - TRBJ1-1 12
TGCGCCAGCAGAACCCGCAGGGACAGGCGGTCCAACTATGGCTACACCTTC CASRTRRDRRSNYGYTF TRBD1 TRBV23-1 - TRBJ1-2 17
TGTGCCAGCAGTTGGACTAGCGATAACACCGGGGAGCTGTTTTTT CASSWTSDNTGELFF TRBD2 TRBV28 many TRBJ2-2 15
TGCGCCAGCAGCCCCTCCGGGGGATTTAATGAAAAACTGTTTTTT CASSPSGGFNEKLFF - TRBV4-3 - TRBJ1-4 15
TGCGCCAGCAGCGACACCAGGGGGCGAAATGAAAAACTGTTTTTT CASSDTRGRNEKLFF TRBD1 TRBV4-3 - TRBJ1-4 15
TGTGCCAGCCAATACTCCCTATGGACAGATACGCAGTATTTT CASQYSLWTDTQYF - TRBV7-2 - TRBJ2-3 14
TGCGCCAGCAGCCCAAGAGGGGGCAAGTGGGACACTGAAGCTTTCTTT CASSPRGGKWDTEAFF TRBD1 TRBV4-1 - TRBJ1-1 16
TGCGCCAGCAGGGTCGGGGGGGAGACTGCCAATGAGCAGTTCTTC CASRVGGETANEQFF TRBD2 TRBV5-1 - TRBJ2-1 15
TGTGCCAGCAGTCGACAGGGCGGTGAGACCCAGTACTTC CASSRQGGETQYF TRBD1 TRBV27 - TRBJ2-5 13
TGCGCCAGCAGCTTCATTACTAGCGGAAACACAGATACGCAGTATTTT CASSFITSGNTDTQYF TRBD2 TRBV5-1 - TRBJ2-3 16
TGTGCCAGCAGACCCCCGGGGGGGGCCAACGTCCTGACTTTC CASRPPGGANVLTF - TRBV28 few TRBJ2-6 14
TGTGCCAGCAGTTTGAGAATCCCCGACAGGCAGTACTTC CASSLRIPDRQYF - TRBV28 - TRBJ2-7 13
TGTGCCAGCAGCCGCGGAGAGACCCAGTACTTC CASSRGETQYF - TRBV5-6 once TRBJ2-5 11
TGTGCCAGCAGTTTATCATCCGGGTCAAGGGGATTCTACGAGCAGTACTTC CASSLSSGSRGFYEQYF - TRBV27 - TRBJ2-7 17
TGTGCCAGCAGCTTATCGTCAGGGGCTGGTCCTGAAGCTTTCTTT CASSLSSGAGPEAFF - TRBV7-3 - TRBJ1-1 15
TGTGCCGTAGGGGGACCCACGGGGTATGGCTACACCTTC CAVGGPTGYGYTF - TRBV5-6 - TRBJ1-2 13
TGTGCCAGCAGCTTAGTAGCAATGGCGACGTATGAGCAGTTCTTC CASSLVAMATYEQFF - TRBV7-2 once TRBJ2-1 15
TGCGCCAGCAGCCAAGATACCTCTAGAGCAGGGAGGGTTTCACCCCTCCACTTT CASSQDTSRAGRVSPLHF - TRBV4-1 - TRBJ1-6 18
TGTGCCAGCAGTGAATCGCGAGCACGGAATCAGCCCCAGCATTTT CASSESRARNQPQHF - TRBV25-1 - TRBJ1-5 15
TGCGCCAGCAGCGGCCGAATACAGGGGCTCGCTGAGCAGTTCTTC CASSGRIQGLAEQFF TRBD1 TRBV4-3 - TRBJ2-1 15
TGTGCCAGCGACCGGGACAGGGGGCGAAACTTACCGCTGGCCGGGGAGCTGTTTTTT CASDRDRGRNLPLAGELFF TRBD1 TRBV7-3 - TRBJ2-2 19
TGTGCCAGCTCACGACAGGGGGGTGGCAATCAGCCCCAGCATTTT CASSRQGGGNQPQHF TRBD1 TRBV18 - TRBJ1-5 15
TGTGCCAGCAGCTCCCGGTCGGGGTCGGGGAACACTGAAGCTTTCTTT CASSSRSGSGNTEAFF - TRBV9 - TRBJ1-1 16
TGTGCCAGTAGTGCCTTAAGTGACAGCATTAACTATGGCTACACCTTC CASSALSDSINYGYTF - TRBV19 once TRBJ1-2 16
TGTGCCAGCAGTTTCGAGGGAGTCGGCAATCAGCCCCAGCATTTT CASSFEGVGNQPQHF - TRBV28 - TRBJ1-5 15
TGTGCCAGCAGCCAACCGGACACCTATGGCTACACCTTC CASSQPDTYGYTF - TRBV14 - TRBJ1-2 13
TGTGCCAGCAGAAAAGATCCGGGACAGGGCAATTCACCCCTCCACTTT CASRKDPGQGNSPLHF TRBD1 TRBV7-9 - TRBJ1-6 16
TGTGCCTGGAGTTCGACAGGGAGGAATGAAAAACTGTTTTTT CAWSSTGRNEKLFF TRBD1 TRBV30 once TRBJ1-4 14
TGTGCCAGCAGTTACTCAGGGAGGGATGGAAACACCATATATTTT CASSYSGRDGNTIYF - TRBV6-5 - TRBJ1-3 15
TGTGCCAGCAGTTACTCCGAAACTAGTTACGAGCAGTACTTC CASSYSETSYEQYF - TRBV6-5 - TRBJ2-7 14
TGTGCCAGCATGGGACTAGGTTCCTACGAGCAGTACTTC CASMGLGSYEQYF TRBD2 TRBV6-6 - TRBJ2-7 13
TGTGCCAGCAGCCCATTACTAGAAACTAAGAGAAACAATGAGCAGTTCTTC CASSPLLETKRNNEQFF - TRBV5-6 few TRBJ2-1 17
TGCGCCAGCAGCCGGAGGGGACAGGGGGGTGGAGATGAGCAGTTCTTC CASSRRGQGGGDEQFF TRBD1 TRBV4-3 - TRBJ2-1 16
TGTGCCTGGACCGGGACAGGGGGTCAGCCCCAGCATTTT CAWTGTGGQPQHF TRBD1 TRBV30 - TRBJ1-5 13
TGTGCCAGCAGTTCGACAGGGGGCGAAAGCTACGAGCAGTACTTC CASSSTGGESYEQYF TRBD1 TRBV27 - TRBJ2-7 15
TGTGCCAGCAGTGTAGGTGACAGGGGCTCCTACGAGCAGTACTTC CASSVGDRGSYEQYF TRBD1 TRBV6-1 - TRBJ2-7 15
TGCGCCAGCAGCCAAGATGTTGGCGGTAATCAGCCCCAGCATTTT CASSQDVGGNQPQHF - TRBV4-3 - TRBJ1-5 15
TGTGCCAGCAGCTGGGGACTGCGCACAGATACGCAGTATTTT CASSWGLRTDTQYF - TRBV5-4 - TRBJ2-3 14
TGTGCCAGCAGCTTAGCACCCGGTGAAAAGTTCTTC CASSLAPGEKFF - TRBV11-3 few TRBJ2-1 12